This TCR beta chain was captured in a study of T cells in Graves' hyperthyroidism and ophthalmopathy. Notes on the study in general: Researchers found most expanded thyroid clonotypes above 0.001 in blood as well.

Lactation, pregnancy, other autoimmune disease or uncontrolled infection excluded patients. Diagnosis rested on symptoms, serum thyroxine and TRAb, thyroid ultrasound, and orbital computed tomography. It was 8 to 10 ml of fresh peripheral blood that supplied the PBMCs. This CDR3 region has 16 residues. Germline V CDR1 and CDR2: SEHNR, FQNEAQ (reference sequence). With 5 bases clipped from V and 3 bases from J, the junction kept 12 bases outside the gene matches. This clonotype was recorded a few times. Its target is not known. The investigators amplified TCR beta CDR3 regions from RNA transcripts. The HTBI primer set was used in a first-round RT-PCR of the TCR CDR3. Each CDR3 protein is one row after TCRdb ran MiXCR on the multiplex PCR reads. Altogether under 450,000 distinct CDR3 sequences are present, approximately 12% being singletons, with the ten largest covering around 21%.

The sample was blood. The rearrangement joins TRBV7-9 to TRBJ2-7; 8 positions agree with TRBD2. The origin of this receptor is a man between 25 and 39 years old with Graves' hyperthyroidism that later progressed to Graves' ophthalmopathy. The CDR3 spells CASSPWGSGENYEQYF. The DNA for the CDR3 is TGTGCCAGCAGCCCTTGGGGTAGCGGGGAAAACTACGAGCAGTACTTC.